The 8 T cell receptor beta chains reported below all come from one sample, sequenced in a study of blood T cells in healthy people across ages. Through a sample-barcoded 5' primer and a J-beta primer mix, a second PCR was run for roughly 6 to 11 cycles. TCRdb re-called the 5' RACE reads through MiXCR, storing one row per CDR3 protein. The sample yields around 1,900,000 distinct CDR3 sequences, around 40% seen once. The sample taken for sequencing was blood. The receptors here all came from a human donor in good health.

This clonotype has more than one count but fewer than ten. V is TRBV3-1 and J is TRBJ2-1, with D uncertain. In germline, CDR1 is LGHDT, CDR2 YNNKEL (reference sequence). Trimming pared 8 bases from V and 4 bases from J, leaving 12 bases between. CDR3 length: 13 residues. CDR3: CASSKEPYNEQFF. CDR3 in DNA: TGTGCCAGCTCTAAGGAGCCTTACAATGAGCAGTTCTTC.

There are a few counts of this clonotype. The V call is TRBV15, the J call TRBJ2-7; no definite D call. The CDR3 spans 15 residues. The germline V gene has CDR1 LNHNV and CDR2 YYDKDF (reference sequence). Trimming shortened V by 0 bases and J by 2 bases, and 11 bases separated the two germline ends. The DNA for the CDR3 is TGTGCCACCAGCAGAGATTTTGGGTCACCCTACGAGCAGTACTTC. Protein: CATSRDFGSPYEQYF.

V gene TRBV6-5 combines with J gene TRBJ1-2; 7 nucleotides match TRBD1. V gave up 2 bases and J gave up 8 bases; unmatched junction bases: 14. Germline assignment: CDR1 MNHEY and CDR2 SVGAGI. This CDR3 is 16 amino acids long. This chain's CDR3 is CASSYTGTDPLEGYTF. DNA for the CDR3: TGTGCCAGCAGTTACACGGGGACAGATCCCCTCGAGGGCTACACCTTC.

This clonotype was detected a few times. V is TRBV7-6 and J is TRBJ1-2; TRBD1 matches at 7 bases. The CDR3 has 13 residues. V lost 5 bases and J lost 8; bases outside the gene matches: 8. The germline CDR1 and CDR2 sequences are SGHVS and FNYEAQ. In nucleotides, the CDR3 is TGTGCCAGCAGCAAAACAGGGGTCGGAGGCTACACCTTC. Translation: CASSKTGVGGYTF.

This clonotype turned up a few times. The chain recombines TRBV7-2 with TRBJ1-2; TRBD1 matches 8 bases. CDR1 SGHTA and CDR2 FQGNSA come from the germline V gene. Trimming cost V 6 bases and J 5 bases; bases outside gene matches: 14. This CDR3 region has 16 residues. CDR3 protein: CASSPVGGTGRYGYTF. The DNA for the CDR3 is TGTGCCAGCAGTCCAGTGGGGGGGACAGGTCGATATGGCTACACCTTC.

The chain employs TRBV7-2 and TRBJ2-3; TRBD2 is a possible D gene (6 bases). CDR1 and CDR2 from the germline V gene are SGHTA and FQGNSA. The CDR3 sequence is 14 residues long. V lost 1 base and J lost 10, with 15 bases in between. The CDR3 DNA follows: TGTGCCAGCAGCTTAGTGAGGCGGGACTCACCGCAGTATTTT. It specifies CASSLVRRDSPQYF.

This clonotype turned up a few times. The genes are TRBV7-2 and TRBJ2-1; TRBD1 agrees at 11 bases. J gave up 9 bases and V 4 bases, and 11 bases lay outside the gene matches. The CDR3 sequence is 16 residues long. CDR1 is SGHTA and CDR2 is FQGNSA in the germline V gene. This CDR3 reads CASSSDQRTGGTEQFF. CDR3 sequence (DNA): TGTGCCAGCAGCTCAGACCAGAGGACAGGGGGCACTGAGCAGTTCTTC.

This rearrangement joins TRBV6-2 or TRBV6-3 to TRBJ1-5; possible D gene TRBD1, 6 bases. The CDR3 sequence is 12 residues long. Trimming cost V 6 bases and J 11 bases, with 14 bases left between them. CDR1 is MNHEY, CDR2 SVGEGT, per germline. This CDR3 reads CASRGRQVSQHF. As DNA, the CDR3 is TGTGCCAGCAGAGGTCGACAGGTTTCCCAGCATTTT.